This T cell receptor beta chain originates from a study of HIV-infected patients and healthy controls. In TCRdb, the 5' RACE reads were re-called with MiXCR into one record per CDR3 protein. The sample includes roughly 68,000 distinct CDR3 sequences, 15% to 20% of them seen just once. Material: CD4+ T cells from blood. The sequence came from a human donor in good health.

The CDR3 nucleotides read TGTGCCAGCAGTTTACACGGCGAAGCTTTCTTT. Its translation is CASSLHGEAFF. V usage is TRBV12-3 or TRBV12-4 and J usage is TRBJ1-1, with D uncertain. Trimming stripped 2 bases from V and 8 bases from J, with 6 bases between. CDR3 length equals 11 residues.